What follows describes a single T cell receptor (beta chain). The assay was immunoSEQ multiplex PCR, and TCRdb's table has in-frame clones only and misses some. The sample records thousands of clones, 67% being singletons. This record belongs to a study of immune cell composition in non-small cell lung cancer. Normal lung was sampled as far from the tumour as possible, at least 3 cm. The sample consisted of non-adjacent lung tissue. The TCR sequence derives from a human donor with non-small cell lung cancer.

The CDR3 DNA is TGTGCCAGCAGCCGAGGGACAGGGGGTTGGGGGTATTATGGCTACACCTTC. Protein: CASSRGTGGWGYYGYTF. This chain uses TRBV7-8 with TRBJ1-2; 11 positions match TRBD1. V lost 5 bases and J lost 5; bases outside the gene matches: 13. Looked up from germline, CDR1 is SGHVS and CDR2 is FQNEAQ. The CDR3 spans 17 residues.